This record looks at one TCR beta chain sequence and its context. The antigen remains undetermined. The repertoire was sequenced with immunoSEQ multiplex PCR; TCRdb's copy has only in-frame clones and lacks some. Counted here are some 130,000 clones, about 93% occurring once; the ten biggest clones make up about 5.1%. This sample stems from a study of T cell responses to AZD1222 COVID-19 vaccine. Study-wide points: Repertoire samples came only from after the peak T cell response.

Sequencing was performed on peripheral blood, taken on day 0 of AZD1222 vaccination. This TCR came from an adult in good health.

The CDR3 region is CASSYLQGTGQPQHF. The CDR3 region has the DNA TGTGCCAGCAGTTACCTCCAGGGCACAGGTCAGCCCCAGCATTTT. The chain links TRBV6-6 to TRBJ1-5, with D possibly being TRBD1 (5 bases). Germline CDR1 and CDR2: MNHNY and SVGAGI (reference sequence). V shed 2 bases and J shed 6 bases, with 14 bases lying between them. The CDR3 length is 15 residues.